A selection of T cell receptor beta chains follows, all from one sample in a study of blood T cell repertoires in COVID-19. Only in-frame clones appear in the TCRdb table, and some are missing; sequencing was by immunoSEQ multiplex PCR. The table has 70,000 to 80,000 clones, around 93% seen once; the top ten hold around 4.7%. Sequences were obtained from peripheral blood. Source of these receptors: a woman aged 60-70 years with active COVID-19. Each CDR3 is given with its conserved first and last residue. D genes are given only for firm matches. Clone sizes are given selectively: once, few, many, or a class where the clone is expanded.

14 | TRBJ2-4 | TRBV2 | - | - | CASNREARGNIQYF | TGTGCCAGCAACCGAGAGGCCCGGGGGAACATTCAGTACTTC
15 | TRBJ2-3 | TRBV7-9 | TRBD2 | - | CASSAGLAGTDTQYF | TGTGCCAGCAGCGCCGGACTAGCGGGCACAGATACGCAGTATTTT
15 | TRBJ2-1 | TRBV7-2 | TRBD2 | - | CASSISGRLYNEQFF | TGTGCCAGCAGCATAAGCGGGAGGTTGTACAATGAGCAGTTCTTC
15 | TRBJ2-1 | TRBV28 | TRBD2 | - | CASRAGLAGSNEQFF | TGTGCCAGCAGGGCAGGACTAGCGGGGTCCAATGAGCAGTTCTTC
14 | TRBJ1-5 | TRBV15 | - | - | CATSRDRLGQPQHF | TGTGCCACCAGCAGAGATCGACTCGGCCAGCCCCAGCATTTT
16 | TRBJ1-6 | TRBV28 | - | - | CASSFYPAGGNSPLHF | TGTGCCAGCAGTTTCTATCCGGCAGGTGGGAATTCACCCCTCCACTTT
14 | TRBJ2-7 | TRBV6-5 | TRBD2 | - | CATRRGSGRVGQYF | TGTGCCACCCGCCGCGGTAGCGGGAGGGTAGGGCAGTACTTC
14 | TRBJ2-7 | TRBV3-1/TRBV3-2 | TRBD2 | - | CASSQLGGRSEQYF | TGTGCCAGCAGCCAACTGGGCGGGAGGAGCGAGCAGTACTTC
15 | TRBJ2-7 | TRBV7-9 | - | - | CASSLVTQGFYEQYF | TGTGCCAGCAGCTTAGTTACCCAGGGGTTCTACGAGCAGTACTTC
14 | TRBJ1-1 | TRBV11-2 | TRBD1 | - | CASSVGTGITEAFF | TGTGCCAGCAGCGTGGGGACAGGGATCACTGAAGCTTTCTTT
14 | TRBJ1-3 | TRBV7-8 | - | - | CASSTTGPGNTIYF | TGTGCCAGCAGCACGACAGGTCCTGGAAACACCATATATTTT
11 | TRBJ2-7 | TRBV2 | - | - | CASVRAYEQYF | TGTGCCAGCGTCCGGGCCTACGAGCAGTACTTC
15 | TRBJ2-7 | TRBV14 | - | - | CASSQEGTGTYEQYF | TGTGCCAGCAGCCAAGAGGGAACAGGTACCTACGAGCAGTACTTC
15 | TRBJ2-3 | TRBV28 | TRBD1 | - | CASGTDRVFTDTQYF | TGTGCCAGCGGCACCGACAGGGTTTTCACAGATACGCAGTATTTT
14 | TRBJ2-2 | TRBV7-9 | - | few | CASSFTGTTGELFF | TGTGCCAGCAGCTTTACAGGGACCACCGGGGAGCTGTTTTTT
15 | TRBJ1-5 | TRBV20-1 | - | - | CSASSGTPAGQPQHF | TGCAGTGCTAGTTCCGGGACTCCAGCGGGTCAGCCCCAGCATTTT
15 | TRBJ2-7 | TRBV4-1 | - | - | CASSQDTGEGYEQYF | TGCGCCAGCAGCCAAGATACGGGGGAAGGCTACGAGCAGTACTTC
17 | TRBJ2-6 | TRBV28 | - | many | CASSYGTPDSGANVLTF | TGTGCCAGCAGTTACGGGACACCCGACTCTGGGGCCAACGTCCTGACTTTC
14 | TRBJ1-4 | TRBV19 | - | - | CASSSAGVAQKLFF | TGTGCCAGTAGTTCAGCCGGAGTAGCGCAAAAACTGTTTTTT
15 | TRBJ2-1 | TRBV7-9 | TRBD2 | - | CASSLTSGRTSEQFF | TGTGCCAGCAGCCTGACTAGCGGGAGAACGAGTGAGCAGTTCTTC
14 | TRBJ2-7 | TRBV19 | TRBD2 | - | CASSPEAGAYEQYF | TGTGCCAGTAGTCCTGAAGCGGGAGCCTACGAGCAGTACTTC
15 | TRBJ2-3 | TRBV6-5 | TRBD1 | - | CASSSHRGQTDTQYF | TGTGCCAGCAGTAGCCACAGGGGGCAAACAGATACGCAGTATTTT
16 | TRBJ1-5 | TRBV4-2 | - | - | CASSQAPRAGNQPQHF | TGTGCCAGCAGCCAAGCACCGAGGGCAGGCAATCAGCCCCAGCATTTT
16 | TRBJ1-6 | TRBV5-1 | - | - | CASSLSIGETHSPLHF | TGCGCCAGCAGCCTATCGATCGGGGAGACGCATTCACCCCTCCACTTT
16 | TRBJ1-6 | TRBV10-1 | - | few | CASSESKQGKGAPLHF | TGCGCCAGCAGTGAGTCGAAACAGGGAAAGGGGGCACCCCTCCACTTT
17 | TRBJ1-6 | TRBV6-4 | - | once | CASSALRTDSNNSPLHF | TGTGCCAGCAGTGCCCTTCGGACAGATTCCAATAATTCACCCCTCCACTTT
17 | TRBJ1-5 | TRBV6-1 | TRBD1 | - | CASSDRPDRGKGNPQHF | TGTGCCAGCAGTGACCGCCCCGACAGGGGTAAGGGGAATCCCCAGCATTTT
12 | TRBJ1-1 | TRBV19 | - | - | CASSSRWPEAFF | TGTGCCAGTAGTTCCCGTTGGCCTGAAGCTTTCTTT
15 | TRBJ2-7 | TRBV13 | TRBD1 | - | CASSLGQAISYEQYF | TGTGCCAGCAGCCTAGGACAGGCCATCTCCTACGAGCAGTACTTC
16 | TRBJ1-1 | TRBV5-6 | TRBD1 | - | CASSPGTARPGTEAFF | TGTGCCAGCAGCCCTGGGACAGCTAGACCGGGCACTGAAGCTTTCTTT
15 | TRBJ2-7 | TRBV7-9 | TRBD1 | - | CASSPGQGPSYEQYF | TGTGCCAGCAGCCCAGGACAGGGGCCTTCCTACGAGCAGTACTTC
16 | TRBJ2-3 | TRBV13 | - | - | CASSSRTKERADTQYF | TGTGCCAGCAGCTCCCGGACTAAGGAAAGGGCAGATACGCAGTATTTT
14 | TRBJ1-5 | TRBV30 | - | - | CAWRPGSPNQPQHF | TGTGCCTGGCGTCCGGGGAGCCCCAATCAGCCCCAGCATTTT
13 | TRBJ1-6 | TRBV30 | - | - | CAWSEEGRSPLHF | TGTGCCTGGAGTGAGGAGGGGCGGTCACCCCTCCACTTT
14 | TRBJ1-1 | TRBV18 | TRBD1 | few | CASSPPRQGAEAFF | TGTGCCAGCTCACCACCGAGACAGGGGGCTGAAGCTTTCTTT
15 | TRBJ2-5 | TRBV18 | TRBD2 | - | CASSPLTSDQETQYF | TGTGCCAGCTCACCCTTGACTAGCGACCAAGAGACCCAGTACTTC
14 | TRBJ1-2 | TRBV19 | - | - | CASSPYRTFDGYTF | TGTGCCAGTAGTCCCTATCGCACGTTTGATGGCTACACCTTC
14 | TRBJ2-5 | TRBV24-1 | TRBD1 | - | CATSDPGTGITQYF | TGTGCCACCAGTGACCCCGGGACAGGGATTACCCAGTACTTC
15 | TRBJ2-1 | TRBV19 | TRBD2 | - | CASSTLAGGGYEQFF | TGTGCCAGTAGTACCCTAGCGGGAGGGGGCTATGAGCAGTTCTTC
16 | TRBJ2-5 | TRBV5-1 | TRBD2 | - | CASSTGLAGRKETQYF | TGCGCCAGCAGCACCGGACTAGCGGGGAGAAAGGAGACCCAGTACTTC
15 | TRBJ2-7 | TRBV6-1 | - | - | CASSEQGGRVYEQYF | TGTGCCAGCAGTGAACAGGGTGGTCGGGTCTACGAGCAGTACTTC